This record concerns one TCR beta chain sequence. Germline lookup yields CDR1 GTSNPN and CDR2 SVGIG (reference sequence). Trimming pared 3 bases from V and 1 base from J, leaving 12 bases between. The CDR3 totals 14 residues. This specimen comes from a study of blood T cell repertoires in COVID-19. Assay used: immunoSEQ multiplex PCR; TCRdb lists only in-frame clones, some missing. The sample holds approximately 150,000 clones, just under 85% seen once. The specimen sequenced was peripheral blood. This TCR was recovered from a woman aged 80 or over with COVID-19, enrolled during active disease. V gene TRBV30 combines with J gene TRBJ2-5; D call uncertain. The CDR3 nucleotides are TGTGCCTGGAGCGCCGGGTTGGGCCAAGAGACCCAGTACTTC. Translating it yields CAWSAGLGQETQYF. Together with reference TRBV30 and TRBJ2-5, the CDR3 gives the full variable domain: SQTIHQWPATLVQPVGSPLSLECTVEGTSNPNLYWYRQAAGRGLQLLFYSVGIGQISSEVPQNLSASRPQDRQFILSSKKLLLSDSGFYLCAWSAGLGQETQYFGPGTRLLVL.